This record looks at one T cell receptor beta chain sequence and its context. Its target is unknown. The sample comes from a study of shared clonotypes between healthy human individuals. The study's findings and limits: Blood was the sole source, and tissue repertoires probably differ.

Caucasian adults residing in Nashville, Tennessee made up all the donors. Samples underwent the assay at deep level. Every subset had its genomic DNA shared out evenly among several immunoSEQ plates. Using immunoSEQ multiplex PCR, the repertoire was profiled, and TCRdb retains in-frame clones only, with some absent. The sample lists approximately 2.3 million clones; approximately 93% were seen once. The CDR3 runs to 15 residues. Looked up from germline, CDR1 is MDHEN and CDR2 is SYDVKM. Unmatched junction bases numbered 3, after V lost 5 bases and J lost 1 base. Sequences were obtained from naive CD4+ T cells from PBMCs. The subset: CD45RA+ positively selected. The receptor's source is a man between 18 and 35 years old in good health. Some clones in this sample may be carry-over from other donors' samples. J is TRBJ1-4 and V is TRBV28, with 8 bases lining up with TRBD1. The CDR3 loop reads CASSDRGITNEKLFF. CDR3 bases: TGTGCCAGCAGTGACAGGGGAATAACTAATGAAAAACTGTTTTTT.